This TCR beta chain stems from a study of shared clonotypes between healthy human individuals. Sequencing used immunoSEQ multiplex PCR; TCRdb keeps in-frame clones, though not all of them. The top ten hold more than 9.5% of the sample, which has 470,000 or so clones, about 85% seen once. Donors had no recently reported acute infections or vaccinations and were HIV-negative. Regarding this clone: Only one base separates this from a far larger clonotype, so it likely reflects a read error.

V shed 0 bases and J shed 6 bases, with 15 bases lying between them. Germline loops: CDR1 LGHNA, CDR2 YNFKEQ. The CDR3 has 15 amino acids. The sequenced sample was PBMCs. This clonotype was obtained from a woman between 35 and 50 years old in good health. Some clones in this sample may be carry-over from other donors' samples. The J gene is TRBJ2-7, the V gene TRBV4-2; D is unresolved. CDR3 region: CASSQDVQLTREQYF. The CDR3 DNA is TGTGCCAGCAGCCAAGACGTACAGTTAACTCGCGAGCAGTACTTC.